A selection of T cell receptor beta chains follows, all from one sample in a study of cytomegalovirus exposure and HLA in healthy donors. This table comes from immunoSEQ multiplex PCR, and its TCRdb copy is limited to in-frame clones, with some not included. The sample gives 150,000 to 200,000 clones, more than 65% of which show up once; roughly 3.1% is in the top ten. The sample was PBMCs. Receptor source: a man aged 40-49 years in good health and CMV-seropositive. CDR3s include the opening cysteine and the closing phenylalanine or tryptophan. The D gene is left open where the match is weak. Part of the rows lack a size; the others show once, few, many or a class for expanded clones.

J	V	length	D	size	DNA	CDR3
TRBJ1-1	TRBV5-4	14	-	-	TGTGCCAGCAGCGCCGGGACAATTAGTACTGAAGCTTTCTTT	CASSAGTISTEAFF
TRBJ1-2	TRBV2	13	-	-	TGTGCCAGCCCCAGGGGAGAAGGCGTTGGCTACACCTTC	CASPRGEGVGYTF
TRBJ2-5	TRBV29-1	13	-	-	TGCAGCGTTGACCTGGACACCTTGGAGACCCAGTACTTC	CSVDLDTLETQYF
TRBJ2-7	TRBV5-1	12	TRBD1	-	TGCGCCAGCAGCTTGGAAGGACAGGGGGTGTACTTC	CASSLEGQGVYF
TRBJ1-2	TRBV6-5	13	TRBD1	-	TGTGCCAGCAGTTATGGACAGGGGGACGGCTACACCTTC	CASSYGQGDGYTF
TRBJ1-2	TRBV7-2	13	-	-	TGTGCCAGCAGCCGGGGACAAAACTATGGCTACACCTTC	CASSRGQNYGYTF
TRBJ2-7	TRBV1	13	-	once	TGCACCAGCAGCCAAGTATCTAGCTACGAGCAGTACTTC	CTSSQVSSYEQYF
TRBJ2-4	TRBV7-9	15	-	-	TGTGCCAGCAGCTTAGCGGGCGCGTCCAAAAACATTCAGTACTTC	CASSLAGASKNIQYF
TRBJ2-7	TRBV28	14	TRBD2	-	TGTGCCAGCAGTCTTATTAGCGGGAGGGCGGGTCAGTACTTC	CASSLISGRAGQYF
TRBJ2-7	TRBV15	16	TRBD2	-	TGTGCCACCAGCAGGGGGGGTAGCGGGGGTTCCTACGAGCAGTACTTC	CATSRGGSGGSYEQYF
TRBJ2-2	TRBV7-2	16	TRBD2	-	TGTGCCAGCAGCAAAGGACTAGCGGCGGACGACGGGGAGCTGTTTTTT	CASSKGLAADDGELFF
TRBJ1-3	TRBV30	15	TRBD1	-	TGTGCCTGGAGAGGCACAGGGGTTGCTGGAAACACCATATATTTT	CAWRGTGVAGNTIYF
TRBJ2-7	TRBV6-5	14	TRBD1	-	TGTGCCAGCAGTGACGGGACAGGGGTTTACGAGCAGTACTTC	CASSDGTGVYEQYF
TRBJ2-1	TRBV6-1	15	TRBD1	-	TGTGCCAGCAGCACCGACAGGGATTCCTACAATGAGCAGTTCTTC	CASSTDRDSYNEQFF
TRBJ1-2	TRBV2	14	TRBD1	once	TGTGCCAGCAGGGATGACAGGGGAGCAAGTGGCTACACCTTC	CASRDDRGASGYTF
TRBJ2-1	TRBV13	18	TRBD2	-	TGTGCCAGCAGCTTAGGCACTAGCGGGAGGGCCAACTACAATGAGCAGTTCTTC	CASSLGTSGRANYNEQFF
TRBJ2-2	TRBV7-6	15	-	few	TGTGCCAGCAGCAAGCCAGGGTCGAACACCGGGGAGCTGTTTTTT	CASSKPGSNTGELFF
TRBJ2-2	TRBV7-6	15	TRBD2	-	TGTGCCAGCAGTTACCCCGGGACTAAGACCGGGGAGCTGTTTTTT	CASSYPGTKTGELFF
TRBJ2-7	TRBV25-1	12	-	-	TGTGCCAGCAGTGACCGCTCCTACGAGCAGTACTTC	CASSDRSYEQYF
TRBJ2-7	TRBV4-1	15	-	-	TGCGCCAGCAGCCAAGACCCTGGCGGAACCTACGAGCAGTACTTC	CASSQDPGGTYEQYF
TRBJ2-2	TRBV10-3	16	-	-	TGTGCCATCAGTCCTCTTTTCGAGAAAAACACCGGGGAGCTGTTTTTT	CAISPLFEKNTGELFF
TRBJ2-2	TRBV6-1	14	-	-	TGTGCCAGCAGTGAAGTAGTGGGAGCCGGGGAGCTGTTTTTT	CASSEVVGAGELFF
TRBJ1-5	TRBV6-6	14	TRBD1	-	TGTGCCAGCAGTTACTCTGGGACAGAGGGGCCCCAGCATTTT	CASSYSGTEGPQHF
TRBJ2-4	TRBV13	16	TRBD2	-	TGTGCCAGCAGCCCCTTACGTGGGGACTACAAAAACATTCAGTACTTC	CASSPLRGDYKNIQYF
TRBJ1-5	TRBV28	15	TRBD1	-	TGTGCCAGCAGTTTGGGGACAGGGCCGGATCAGCCCCAGCATTTT	CASSLGTGPDQPQHF
TRBJ2-7	TRBV18	15	-	-	TGTGCCAGCTCACCACTTGGGGTAGGGGCCAACGAGCAGTACTTC	CASSPLGVGANEQYF
TRBJ2-3	TRBV30	12	-	once	TGTGCCTGGAGTGTTTCAGCAGATACGCAGTATTTT	CAWSVSADTQYF
TRBJ2-2	TRBV9	16	-	-	TGTGCCAGCAGCGCCGGTCCGGGAGAGACCACCGGGGAGCTGTTTTTT	CASSAGPGETTGELFF
TRBJ2-5	TRBV7-3	15	TRBD2	few	TGTGCCAGCAGCTTAACGGCGGGAGGGCGGGAGACCCAGTACTTC	CASSLTAGGRETQYF
TRBJ2-7	TRBV5-1	16	TRBD2	-	TGCGCCAGCAGCTTAGCCGAACTAGCGGCCTCCTACGAGCAGTACTTC	CASSLAELAASYEQYF
TRBJ2-7	TRBV10-3	12	-	-	TGTGCCATTGGGGACTCGTCCTACGAGCAGTACTTC	CAIGDSSYEQYF
TRBJ2-2	TRBV4-1	15	TRBD1	-	TGCGCCAGCAGCCAAGGCCGGGACAGGGCCGGGGAGCTGTTTTTT	CASSQGRDRAGELFF
TRBJ1-1	TRBV6-5	12	-	-	TGTGCCAGCAGTCCGGGTAGGACTGAGGCTTTCTTT	CASSPGRTEAFF
TRBJ2-2	TRBV7-6	21	TRBD2	few	TGTGCCAGCAGCTCCCGACTAGCGGGAGCCGGCGGAGGCTCGAACACCGGGGAGCTGTTTTTT	CASSSRLAGAGGGSNTGELFF
TRBJ2-3	TRBV5-1	14	-	-	TGCGCCAGCAGCCAGGCGCCAGGCACAGATACGCAGTATTTT	CASSQAPGTDTQYF
TRBJ2-7	TRBV4-2	16	TRBD1	few	TGTGCCAGCAGCCAAGAAGGTGGGACAGGGGGGTACGAGCAGTACTTC	CASSQEGGTGGYEQYF
TRBJ2-7	TRBV7-9	13	-	-	TGTGCCAGCAGCTTAGGGACAGTAGCCAAGCAGTACTTC	CASSLGTVAKQYF
TRBJ2-7	TRBV6-6	16	TRBD1	-	TGTGCCAGCAGTCGGCCTCCCGGACAGGGATCCTACGAGCAGTACTTC	CASSRPPGQGSYEQYF
TRBJ2-7	TRBV6-4	16	TRBD1	-	TGTGCCAGCAGTGGACCCGGGACAGGGGGCCGGTACGAGCAGTACTTC	CASSGPGTGGRYEQYF